The rows below give T cell receptor beta chains drawn from one sample of a study of beta chain features in type 1 diabetes. Using immunoSEQ multiplex PCR, the repertoire was profiled, and TCRdb retains in-frame clones only, with some absent. This sample has around 240,000 clones, with roughly 70% found just once. Sequenced sample: naive CD4+ T cells from blood. These receptors originate from a man aged 25 to 40 in good health. The CDR3 runs from the conserved cysteine through the conserved F or W. Part of the rows lack a size; the others show once, few, many or a class for expanded clones.

CDR3 length,clone size,J gene,V gene,CDR3 protein
16,NA,TRBJ2-1,TRBV28,CASSSLGGSSYNEQFF
14,NA,TRBJ2-6,TRBV28,CASSSVPGANVLTF
13,NA,TRBJ2-7,TRBV30,CAWSTGASYEQYF
14,few,TRBJ2-7,TRBV29-1,CSVPRQGTSYEQYF
17,NA,TRBJ2-3,TRBV5-4,CASSLGPGRVQSDTQYF
12,NA,TRBJ2-7,TRBV29-1,CSVGRGEHEQYF
15,NA,TRBJ2-1,TRBV5-1,CASSLGGTADNEQFF
13,NA,TRBJ2-7,TRBV27,CASSARQVGEQYF
14,NA,TRBJ2-1,TRBV30,CACTSGSSYNEQFF
17,NA,TRBJ1-2,TRBV25-1,CASSDSTGGQFNYGYTF
12,NA,TRBJ2-3,TRBV7-2,CASSHGTDTQYF
14,NA,TRBJ2-2,TRBV29-1,CSVGTGTNTGELFF
13,NA,TRBJ2-7,TRBV11-2,CASSLLGRDEQYF
14,NA,TRBJ1-6,TRBV30,CAWSGGGSDSPLHF
13,few,TRBJ1-1,TRBV19,CASNPGVNTEAFF
16,NA,TRBJ2-6,TRBV25-1,CASSSSGSPGANVLTF
12,NA,TRBJ1-2,TRBV29-1,CSVGDRADGYTF
11,NA,TRBJ1-1,TRBV30,CAWKGNTEAFF
13,NA,TRBJ2-1,TRBV14,CASSLWTGNEQFF
15,few,TRBJ2-6,TRBV5-1,CASSQSVIGANVLTF
13,few,TRBJ2-1,TRBV29-1,CSVSRGAYNEQFF
14,NA,TRBJ2-5,TRBV2,CASIAGAQTETQYF
13,NA,TRBJ2-5,TRBV6-6,CASRGTGQETQYF
15,NA,TRBJ2-1,TRBV7-2,CASSLSGNHYNEQFF
16,once,TRBJ2-3,TRBV28,CASSWPATGRADTQYF
12,NA,TRBJ2-5,TRBV7-2,CASSLSGETQYF
15,NA,TRBJ1-1,TRBV15,CATSAPGQGTGEAFF
14,NA,TRBJ2-2,TRBV30,CAWNGVLRTGELFF
13,NA,TRBJ2-1,TRBV14,CASSLSGTDEQFF
13,NA,TRBJ2-3,TRBV30,CAWSRNRPPGGNF
12,few,TRBJ2-5,TRBV29-1,CSVEESQETQYF
16,NA,TRBJ2-2,TRBV9,CASSVQTGGDTGELFF
13,few,TRBJ2-7,TRBV29-1,CSASNAGGYEQYF
12,NA,TRBJ1-2,TRBV7-2,CASSRDGHGYTF
13,NA,TRBJ2-7,TRBV29-1,CSVPGQGAYEQYF
16,NA,TRBJ2-1,TRBV9,CASSGVAGTSIYEQFF
14,once,TRBJ2-7,TRBV6-1,CASSDPGLKDEQYF
15,NA,TRBJ2-7,TRBV14,CASSPLWATTYEQYF
15,once,TRBJ1-1,TRBV9,CASSVEGNRYTEAFF
16,few,TRBJ2-1,TRBV4-2,CASSQDLASSYNEQFF
14,NA,TRBJ1-1,TRBV30,CAWSDDLEGTEAFF
13,NA,TRBJ1-2,TRBV7-2,CASSLDSNYGYTF
14,NA,TRBJ2-7,TRBV6-5,CASSFTLDGGEQYF
16,NA,TRBJ2-3,TRBV5-1,CASSTGPPWSTDTQYF
13,NA,TRBJ1-2,TRBV9,CASSGGVPYGYTF
13,NA,TRBJ2-7,TRBV29-1,CSATDRIIYEQYF
16,few,TRBJ2-7,TRBV6-5,CASSSLGAGGSYEQYF
11,NA,TRBJ2-5,TRBV10-3,CAIGDEETQYF
14,NA,TRBJ2-7,TRBV4-3,CASSQGAGTYEQYF
15,NA,TRBJ2-1,TRBV9,CASSVGAYSYNEQFF
15,NA,TRBJ2-3,TRBV4-3,CASSQALAGRDTQYF
12,NA,TRBJ2-2,TRBV30,CAWSENTGELFF